These T cell receptor beta chains were read from a single sample in a study of blood T cell repertoires in COVID-19. Method: immunoSEQ multiplex PCR; TCRdb's copy keeps in-frame clones and lacks some. This table has approximately 82,000 clones, around 80% appearing once. The sequencing sample was made of peripheral blood. These receptors were collected from a man between 45 and 60 years old with active or convalescent COVID-19. Both conserved end residues are part of each CDR3. D genes are given only for firm matches. Not all rows give a size; the values are once, few, many and, for expanded clones, a class.

V gene	D gene	clone size	J gene	CDR3 protein	CDR3 DNA
TRBV5-6	NA	NA	TRBJ1-6	CASSLYQGRTSPLHF	TGTGCCAGCAGCTTGTATCAGGGCAGGACTTCACCCCTCCACTTT
TRBV5-6	TRBD1	NA	TRBJ2-3	CASSKQTGVVDTQYF	TGTGCCAGCAGCAAGCAGACAGGGGTGGTCGATACGCAGTATTTT
TRBV19	TRBD2	NA	TRBJ2-1	CASSGLAGGANEQFF	TGTGCCAGTTCGGGACTAGCGGGGGGGGCAAATGAGCAGTTCTTC
TRBV9	TRBD2	NA	TRBJ2-7	CASSRTSGAPYEQYF	TGTGCCAGCAGCAGGACTAGCGGGGCCCCCTACGAGCAGTACTTC
TRBV5-6	NA	NA	TRBJ1-1	CASSLVFRANTEAFF	TGTGCCAGCAGCTTGGTGTTCAGGGCGAACACTGAAGCTTTCTTT
TRBV19	NA	NA	TRBJ1-4	CASSIGRVFEEEKLFF	TGTGCCAGTAGTATAGGCCGAGTTTTCGAGGAGGAAAAACTGTTTTTT
TRBV7-2	NA	once	TRBJ1-6	CASSGRAGDSPLHF	TGTGCCAGCAGTGGGAGGGCAGGGGATTCACCCCTCCACTTT
TRBV5-1	NA	NA	TRBJ2-5	CASSLGQEGQGRGETQYF	TGCGCCAGCAGCTTGGGACAGGAAGGGCAAGGAAGGGGGGAGACCCAGTACTTC
TRBV7-6	TRBD2	NA	TRBJ2-7	CASSVTSGGPISSYEQYF	TGTGCCAGCAGCGTGACTAGCGGGGGGCCGATAAGCTCCTACGAGCAGTACTTC
TRBV28	TRBD1	NA	TRBJ1-1	CASSSLTGANTEAFF	TGTGCCAGCAGTTCTTTGACAGGGGCGAACACTGAAGCTTTCTTT
TRBV6-6	TRBD1	NA	TRBJ1-2	CASSFGRGDGYTF	TGTGCCAGCAGTTTCGGCAGGGGGGATGGCTACACCTTC
TRBV19	TRBD1	NA	TRBJ1-1	CASSIGQGARNTEAFF	TGTGCCAGTAGTATCGGACAGGGGGCCCGGAACACTGAAGCTTTCTTT
TRBV7-2	TRBD1	NA	TRBJ2-7	CASSTGTVTHEQYF	TGTGCCAGCAGCACAGGGACAGTGACCCACGAGCAGTACTTC
TRBV30	TRBD1	NA	TRBJ1-3	CAWSEAGGFSGNTIYF	TGTGCCTGGAGTGAGGCAGGGGGTTTCTCTGGAAACACCATATATTTT
TRBV30	NA	NA	TRBJ2-6	CAWIPWTVNSGANVLTF	TGTGCCTGGATCCCCTGGACAGTCAACTCTGGGGCCAACGTCCTGACTTTC
TRBV3-1/TRBV3-2	NA	few	TRBJ1-1	CASSQSDRSIEAFF	TGTGCCAGCAGCCAATCAGACAGGTCGATTGAAGCTTTCTTT
TRBV5-4	TRBD2	NA	TRBJ2-3	CASTSQIPGGGRTDTQYF	TGTGCCAGCACCTCCCAGATCCCCGGGGGGGGCCGCACAGATACGCAGTATTTT
TRBV29-1	NA	NA	TRBJ1-3	CSALLQESSGNTIYF	TGCAGCGCCCTCCTTCAAGAGAGCTCTGGAAACACCATATATTTT
TRBV6-4	NA	NA	TRBJ1-5	CASTTTGVGSGNQPQHF	TGTGCCAGCACTACGACAGGAGTGGGTTCGGGCAATCAGCCCCAGCATTTT
TRBV10-1	TRBD1	few	TRBJ2-5	CASSAGGGETQYF	TGCGCCAGCAGTGCAGGGGGCGGAGAGACCCAGTACTTC
TRBV28	TRBD2	few	TRBJ2-1	CASSLIVAGRTEQFF	TGTGCCAGCAGTTTGATTGTAGCGGGACGCACTGAGCAGTTCTTC
TRBV30	NA	few	TRBJ2-7	CASGDFYEQYF	TGTGCCTCTGGGGACTTCTACGAGCAGTACTTC
TRBV5-4	TRBD1	NA	TRBJ2-3	CASSLEQGATDTQYF	TGTGCCAGCAGCCTCGAGCAGGGGGCGACAGATACGCAGTATTTT
TRBV28	TRBD2	NA	TRBJ2-3	CASSPSGGSRDTQYF	TGTGCCAGCAGTCCTAGCGGGGGCTCCCGAGATACGCAGTATTTT
TRBV5-5	NA	NA	TRBJ2-5	CASSLWQQETQYF	TGTGCCAGCAGCTTGTGGCAGCAAGAGACCCAGTACTTC
TRBV6-2/TRBV6-3	TRBD2	NA	TRBJ2-7	CASSLLAGGSYEQYF	TGTGCCAGCAGTCTACTAGCGGGGGGCTCCTACGAGCAGTACTTC
TRBV6-5	NA	NA	TRBJ2-1	CASSYTRRNEQFF	TGTGCCAGCAGTTACACGAGGAGGAATGAGCAGTTCTTC
TRBV19	TRBD1	NA	TRBJ1-5	CASSKTGGNQPQHF	TGTGCCAGTAGTAAAACAGGGGGCAATCAGCCCCAGCATTTT
TRBV5-6	NA	NA	TRBJ1-3	CASSLLVRNSGNTIYF	TGTGCCAGCAGCTTGCTGGTCAGAAACTCTGGAAACACCATATATTTT
TRBV6-6	TRBD2	NA	TRBJ2-1	CASSSGGAYNEQFF	TGTGCCAGCAGTAGCGGGGGGGCCTACAATGAGCAGTTCTTC
TRBV7-8	NA	NA	TRBJ2-6	CASSTSSGANVLTF	TGTGCCAGCAGCACAAGCTCTGGGGCCAACGTCCTGACTTTC
TRBV28	TRBD1	NA	TRBJ1-5	CASSLAGQAGNNQPQHF	TGTGCCAGCAGTTTGGCTGGACAGGCAGGGAACAATCAGCCCCAGCATTTT
TRBV3-1/TRBV3-2	TRBD2	NA	TRBJ2-1	CASSQGAGGDNEQFF	TGTGCCAGCAGCCAAGGGGCGGGGGGGGACAATGAGCAGTTCTTC
TRBV7-2	NA	NA	TRBJ1-6	CASKWAENSPLHF	TGTGCCAGCAAGTGGGCAGAAAATTCACCCCTCCACTTT
TRBV11-2	NA	few	TRBJ1-5	CASSLGSGFSNQPQHF	TGTGCCAGCAGCCTCGGGTCCGGGTTTAGCAATCAGCCCCAGCATTTT
TRBV5-1	NA	NA	TRBJ1-5	CASSLDSYQPQHF	TGCGCCAGCAGCTTGGACAGTTATCAGCCCCAGCATTTT
TRBV4-3	NA	NA	TRBJ2-2	CASSQDSNTGELFF	TGCGCCAGCAGCCAAGACTCGAACACCGGGGAGCTGTTTTTT
TRBV11-3	NA	NA	TRBJ2-7	CASSLNRAYEQYF	TGTGCCAGCAGCTTAAACAGGGCCTACGAGCAGTACTTC
TRBV19	NA	NA	TRBJ2-5	CASSIVLDQETQYF	TGTGCCAGTAGTATAGTACTAGACCAAGAGACCCAGTACTTC
TRBV28	NA	NA	TRBJ1-5	CASSSDTGIQPQHF	TGTGCCAGCAGTTCGGACACTGGCATTCAGCCCCAGCATTTT
TRBV18	NA	once	TRBJ1-3	CASSPTPVGNTIYF	TGTGCCAGCTCACCAACTCCGGTAGGAAACACCATATATTTT